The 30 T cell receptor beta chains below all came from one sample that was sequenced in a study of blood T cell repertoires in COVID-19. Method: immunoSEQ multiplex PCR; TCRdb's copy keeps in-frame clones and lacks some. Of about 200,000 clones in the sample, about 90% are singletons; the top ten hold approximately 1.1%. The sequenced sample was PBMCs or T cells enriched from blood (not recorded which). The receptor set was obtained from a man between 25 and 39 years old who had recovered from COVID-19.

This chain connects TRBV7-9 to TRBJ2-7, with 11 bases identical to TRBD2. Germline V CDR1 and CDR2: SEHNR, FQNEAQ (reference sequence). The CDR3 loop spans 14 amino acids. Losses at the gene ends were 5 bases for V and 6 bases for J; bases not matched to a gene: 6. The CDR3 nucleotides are TGTGCCAGCAGCCCCACTAGCGGGGGTGTCGAGCAGTACTTC. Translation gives CASSPTSGGVEQYF.

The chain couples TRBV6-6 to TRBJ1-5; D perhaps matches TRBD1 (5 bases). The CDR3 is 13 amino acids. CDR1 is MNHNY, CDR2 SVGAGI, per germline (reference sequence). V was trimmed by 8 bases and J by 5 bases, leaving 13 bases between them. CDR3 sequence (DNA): TGTGCCAGCTCGATCGGGGGGGATCAGCCCCAGCATTTT. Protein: CASSIGGDQPQHF.

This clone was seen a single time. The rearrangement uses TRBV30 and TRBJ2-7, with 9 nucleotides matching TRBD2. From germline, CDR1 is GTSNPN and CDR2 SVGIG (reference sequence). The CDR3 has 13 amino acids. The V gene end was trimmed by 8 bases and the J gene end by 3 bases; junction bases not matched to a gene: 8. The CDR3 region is CAGAGGYNYEQYF. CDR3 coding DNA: TGTGCCGGAGCGGGGGGATATAACTACGAGCAGTACTTC.

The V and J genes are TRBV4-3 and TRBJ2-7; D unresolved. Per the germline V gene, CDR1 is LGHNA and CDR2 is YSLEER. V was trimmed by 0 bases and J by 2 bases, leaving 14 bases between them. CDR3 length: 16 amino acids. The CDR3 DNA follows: TGCGCCAGCAGCCAAGATCTTCCAGGAAATACCTACGAGCAGTACTTC. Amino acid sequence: CASSQDLPGNTYEQYF.

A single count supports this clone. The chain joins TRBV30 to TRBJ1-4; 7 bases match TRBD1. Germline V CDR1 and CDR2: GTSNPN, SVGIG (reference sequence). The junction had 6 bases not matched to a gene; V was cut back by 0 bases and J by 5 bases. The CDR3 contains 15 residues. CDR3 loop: CAWSVKAGGNEKLFF. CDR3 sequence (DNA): TGTGCCTGGAGTGTCAAAGCAGGGGGAAATGAAAAACTGTTTTTT.

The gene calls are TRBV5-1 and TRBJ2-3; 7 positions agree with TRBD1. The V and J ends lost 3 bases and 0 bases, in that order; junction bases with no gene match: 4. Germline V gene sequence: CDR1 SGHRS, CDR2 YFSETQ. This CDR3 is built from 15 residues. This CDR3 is CASSYRQGSTDTQYF. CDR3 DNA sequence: TGCGCCAGCAGCTACAGACAGGGAAGCACAGATACGCAGTATTTT.

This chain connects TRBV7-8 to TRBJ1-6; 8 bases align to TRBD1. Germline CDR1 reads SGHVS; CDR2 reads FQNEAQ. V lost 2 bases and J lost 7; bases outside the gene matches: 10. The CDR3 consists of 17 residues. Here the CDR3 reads CASSLTYGQGRNSPLHF. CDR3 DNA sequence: TGTGCCAGCAGCTTAACATACGGACAGGGTCGAAATTCACCCCTCCACTTT. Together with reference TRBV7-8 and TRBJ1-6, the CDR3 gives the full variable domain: GAGVSQSPRYKVAKRGQDVALRCDPISGHVSLFWYQQALGQGPEFLTYFQNEAQLDKSGLPSDRFFAERPEGSVSTLKIQRTQQEDSAVYLCASSLTYGQGRNSPLHFGNGTRLTVT.

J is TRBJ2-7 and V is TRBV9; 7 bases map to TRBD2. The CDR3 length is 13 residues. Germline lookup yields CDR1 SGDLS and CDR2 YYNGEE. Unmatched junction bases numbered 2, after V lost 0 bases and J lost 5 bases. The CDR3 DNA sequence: TGTGCCAGCAGCGTAGTGGGGGGGAACGAGCAGTACTTC. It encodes CASSVVGGNEQYF.

CDR3 bases: TGTGCCAGTAGTATAGACCCAGGAAGAACAGAGACCCAGTACTTC. Translating gives CASSIDPGRTETQYF. V usage is TRBV19 and J usage is TRBJ2-5; D gene uncertain. The CDR3 extends over 15 amino acids. Trimming took 0 bases from V and 4 from J, leaving 12 bases between them. CDR1 and CDR2 (germline): LNHDA, SQIVND (reference sequence).

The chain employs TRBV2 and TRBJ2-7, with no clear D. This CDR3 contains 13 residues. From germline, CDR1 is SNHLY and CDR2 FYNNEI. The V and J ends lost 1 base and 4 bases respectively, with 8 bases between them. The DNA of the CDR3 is TGTGCCAGCAGTGAAGGAGACAAATACGAGCAGTACTTC. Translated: CASSEGDKYEQYF.

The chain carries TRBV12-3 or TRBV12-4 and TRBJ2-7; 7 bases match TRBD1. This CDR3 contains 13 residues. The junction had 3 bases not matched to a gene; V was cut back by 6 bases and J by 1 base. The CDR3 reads CASRNRGSYEQYF. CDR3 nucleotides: TGTGCCAGCAGAAACAGGGGATCCTACGAGCAGTACTTC.

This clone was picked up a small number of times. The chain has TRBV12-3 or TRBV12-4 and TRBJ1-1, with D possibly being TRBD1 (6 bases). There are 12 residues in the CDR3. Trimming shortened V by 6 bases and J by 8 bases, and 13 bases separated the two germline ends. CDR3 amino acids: CASRSGAREAFF. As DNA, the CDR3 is TGTGCCAGCAGATCAGGGGCGCGGGAAGCTTTCTTT.

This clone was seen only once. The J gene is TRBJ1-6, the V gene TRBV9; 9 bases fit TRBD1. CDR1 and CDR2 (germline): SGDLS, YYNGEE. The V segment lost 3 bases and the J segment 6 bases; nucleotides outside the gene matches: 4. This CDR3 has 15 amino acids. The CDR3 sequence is CASSEGTGRNSPLHF. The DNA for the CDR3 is TGTGCCAGCAGCGAAGGGACAGGGCGTAATTCACCCCTCCACTTT.

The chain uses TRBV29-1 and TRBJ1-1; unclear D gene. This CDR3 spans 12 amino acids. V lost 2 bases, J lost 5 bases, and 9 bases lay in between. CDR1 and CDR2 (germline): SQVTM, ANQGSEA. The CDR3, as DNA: TGCAGCGTTGAACTGAGTACGACTGAAGCTTTCTTT. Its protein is CSVELSTTEAFF.

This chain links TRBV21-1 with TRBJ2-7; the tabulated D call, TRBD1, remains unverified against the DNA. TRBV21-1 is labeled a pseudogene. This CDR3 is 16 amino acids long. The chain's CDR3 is CASSTLWTGGCYEQYF. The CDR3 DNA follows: TGTGCCAGCAGCACCCTCTGGACAGGGGGCTGTTACGAGCAGTACTTC.

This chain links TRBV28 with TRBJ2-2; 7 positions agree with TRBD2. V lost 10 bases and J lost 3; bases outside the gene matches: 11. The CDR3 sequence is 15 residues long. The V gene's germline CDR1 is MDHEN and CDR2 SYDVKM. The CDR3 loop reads CATLRSAGDTGELFF. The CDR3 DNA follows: TGTGCCACCCTCCGTTCGGCGGGAGACACCGGGGAGCTGTTTTTT.

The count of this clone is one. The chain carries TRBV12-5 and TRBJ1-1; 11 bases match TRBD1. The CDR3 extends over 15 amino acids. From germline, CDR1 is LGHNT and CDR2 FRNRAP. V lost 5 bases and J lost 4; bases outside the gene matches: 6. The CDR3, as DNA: TGTGCTAGTGGTCCGGACAGGGGGCAGGTCACTGAAGCTTTCTTT. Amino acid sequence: CASGPDRGQVTEAFF.

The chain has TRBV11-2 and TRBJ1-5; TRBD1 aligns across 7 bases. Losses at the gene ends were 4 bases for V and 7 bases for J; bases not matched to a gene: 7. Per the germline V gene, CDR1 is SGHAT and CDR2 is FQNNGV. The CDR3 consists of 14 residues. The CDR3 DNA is TGTGCCAGCAGCTCCCCACAGGGGAAACAGCCCCAGCATTTT. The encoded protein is CASSSPQGKQPQHF. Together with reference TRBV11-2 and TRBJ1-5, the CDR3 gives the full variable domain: EAGVAQSPRYKIIEKRQSVAFWCNPISGHATLYWYQQILGQGPKLLIQFQNNGVVDDSQLPKDRFSAERLKGVDSTLKIQPAKLEDSAVYLCASSSPQGKQPQHFGDGTRLSIL.

This CDR3 reads CASSLATGTGKGYTF. CDR3 nucleotide sequence: TGTGCCAGCAGCTTGGCCACCGGGACAGGGAAGGGCTACACCTTC. This chain connects TRBV5-4 to TRBJ1-2; 9 bases agree with TRBD1. With 0 bases clipped from V and 8 bases from J, the junction kept 8 bases outside the gene matches. Germline V gene lookup returns CDR1 SGHNT and CDR2 YYREEE (reference sequence). This CDR3 contains 15 residues.

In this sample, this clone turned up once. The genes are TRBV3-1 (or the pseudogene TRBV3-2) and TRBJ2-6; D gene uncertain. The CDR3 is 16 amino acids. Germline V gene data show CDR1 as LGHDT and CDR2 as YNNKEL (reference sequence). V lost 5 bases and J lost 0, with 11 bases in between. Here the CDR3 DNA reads TGTGCCAGCAGCAAAACCTTGAGCTCTGGGGCCAACGTCCTGACTTTC. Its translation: CASSKTLSSGANVLTF.

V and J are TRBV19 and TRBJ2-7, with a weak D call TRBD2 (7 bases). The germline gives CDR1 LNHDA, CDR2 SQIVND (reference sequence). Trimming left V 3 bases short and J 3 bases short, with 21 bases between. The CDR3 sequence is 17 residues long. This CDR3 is CASSMKGSSGGFYEQYF. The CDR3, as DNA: TGTGCCAGTAGTATGAAAGGGTCATCGGGGGGCTTCTACGAGCAGTACTTC. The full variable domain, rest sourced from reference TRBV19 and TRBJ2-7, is DGGITQSPKYLFRKEGQNVTLSCEQNLNHDAMYWYRQDPGQGLRLIYYSQIVNDFQKGDIAEGYSVSREKKESFPLTVTSAQKNPTAFYLCASSMKGSSGGFYEQYFGPGTRLTVT.

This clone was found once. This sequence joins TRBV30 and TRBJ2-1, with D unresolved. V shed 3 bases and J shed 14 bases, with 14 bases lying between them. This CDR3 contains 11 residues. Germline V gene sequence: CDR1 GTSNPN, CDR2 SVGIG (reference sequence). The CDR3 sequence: CAWSASVEKFF. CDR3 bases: TGTGCCTGGAGCGCCTCGGTAGAGAAGTTCTTC. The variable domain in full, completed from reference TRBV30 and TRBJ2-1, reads SQTIHQWPATLVQPVGSPLSLECTVEGTSNPNLYWYRQAAGRGLQLLFYSVGIGQISSEVPQNLSASRPQDRQFILSSKKLLLSDSGFYLCAWSASVEKFFGPGTRLTVL.

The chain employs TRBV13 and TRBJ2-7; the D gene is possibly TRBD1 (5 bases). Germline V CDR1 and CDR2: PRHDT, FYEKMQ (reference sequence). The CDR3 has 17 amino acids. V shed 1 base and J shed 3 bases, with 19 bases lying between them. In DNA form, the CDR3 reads TGTGCCAGCAGCTTAGCCGTGCTACAGGCTCCCATCTACGAGCAGTACTTC. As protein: CASSLAVLQAPIYEQYF.

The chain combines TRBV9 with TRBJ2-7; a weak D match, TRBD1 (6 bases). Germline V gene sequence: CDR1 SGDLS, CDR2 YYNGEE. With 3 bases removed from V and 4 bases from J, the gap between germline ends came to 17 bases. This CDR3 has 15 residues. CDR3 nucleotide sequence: TGTGCCAGCAGCGGTAGATGGGACACCCCATACGAGCAGTACTTC. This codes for CASSGRWDTPYEQYF.

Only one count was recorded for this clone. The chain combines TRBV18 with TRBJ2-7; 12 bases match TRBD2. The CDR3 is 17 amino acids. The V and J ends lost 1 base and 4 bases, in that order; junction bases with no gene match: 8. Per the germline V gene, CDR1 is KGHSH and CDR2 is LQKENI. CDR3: CASSPLLAGGREYEQYF. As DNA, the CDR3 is TGTGCCAGCTCACCACTGCTAGCGGGAGGGCGGGAATACGAGCAGTACTTC.

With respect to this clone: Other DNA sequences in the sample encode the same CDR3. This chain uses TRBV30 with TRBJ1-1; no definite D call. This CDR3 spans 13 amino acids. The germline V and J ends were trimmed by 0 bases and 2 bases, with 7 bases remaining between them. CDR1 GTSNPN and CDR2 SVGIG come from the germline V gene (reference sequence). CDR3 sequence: CAWSVDTNTEAFF. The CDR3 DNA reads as TGTGCCTGGAGTGTCGACACCAACACTGAAGCTTTCTTT.

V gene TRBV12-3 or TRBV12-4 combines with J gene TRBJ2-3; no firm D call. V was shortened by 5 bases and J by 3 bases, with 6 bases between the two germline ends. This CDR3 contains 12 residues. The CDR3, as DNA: TGTGCCAGCAGTCCCCGGACAGATACGCAGTATTTT. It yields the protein CASSPRTDTQYF.

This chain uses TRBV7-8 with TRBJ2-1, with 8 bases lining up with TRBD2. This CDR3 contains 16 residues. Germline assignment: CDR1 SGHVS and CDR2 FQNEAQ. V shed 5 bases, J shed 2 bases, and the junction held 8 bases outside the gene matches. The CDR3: CASSVIAGPTYNEQFF. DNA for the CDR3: TGTGCCAGCAGCGTCATAGCGGGGCCGACCTACAATGAGCAGTTCTTC.

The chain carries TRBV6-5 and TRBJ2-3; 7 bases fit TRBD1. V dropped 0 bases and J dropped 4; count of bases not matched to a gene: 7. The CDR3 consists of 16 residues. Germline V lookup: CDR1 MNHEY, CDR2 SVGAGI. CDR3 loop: CASSYSGQDSPDTQYF. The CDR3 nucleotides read TGTGCCAGCAGTTACTCAGGACAGGATAGTCCAGATACGCAGTATTTT.

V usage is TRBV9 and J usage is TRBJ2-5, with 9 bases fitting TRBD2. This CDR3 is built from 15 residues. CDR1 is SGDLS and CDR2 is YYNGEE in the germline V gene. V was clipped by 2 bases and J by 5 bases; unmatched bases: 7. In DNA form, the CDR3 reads TGTGCCAGCAGCGTGGCGGGGGGGCGAGACGAGACCCAGTACTTC. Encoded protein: CASSVAGGRDETQYF.